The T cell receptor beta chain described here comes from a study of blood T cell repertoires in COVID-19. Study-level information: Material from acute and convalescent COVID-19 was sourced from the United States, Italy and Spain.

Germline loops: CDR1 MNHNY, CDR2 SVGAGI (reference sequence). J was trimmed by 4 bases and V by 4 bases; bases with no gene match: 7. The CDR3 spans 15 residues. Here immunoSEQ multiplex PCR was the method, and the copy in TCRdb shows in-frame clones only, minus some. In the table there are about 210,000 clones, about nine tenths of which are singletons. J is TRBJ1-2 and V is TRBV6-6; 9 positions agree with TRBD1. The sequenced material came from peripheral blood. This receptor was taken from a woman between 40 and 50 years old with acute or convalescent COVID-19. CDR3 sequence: CASSSTAGQGYGYTF. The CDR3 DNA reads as TGTGCCAGCAGTTCCACCGCGGGACAGGGCTATGGCTACACCTTC.